These 11 T cell receptor beta chains were all obtained from the same sample, sequenced in a study of vaccination and CD4 T cells after COVID-19. Antigen specificity for these receptors is unknown. Sequence data for DNA of cultured CD4+ T cells were generated by the Oncomine TCR Beta short-read assay. TCRdb itself ran the PCR reads through MiXCR, one entry per CDR3 protein. The data contain 9,500 to 11,000 distinct CDR3 sequences, 25% to 35% of them singletons. The treatment denotes: roughly 11-day PBMC culture with coronavirus spike peptide pools or control peptides (ViraFEST assay). The sequencing here drew on CD4+ T cells from blood, cultured in vitro, taken after SARS-CoV-2 vaccination. The receptors were gathered from a human donor who had recovered from COVID-19.

The chain couples TRBV20-1 to TRBJ2-2, with 8 bases fitting TRBD1. The CDR3 runs to 19 residues. V lost 7 bases and J lost 1; bases outside the gene matches: 20. CDR1 DFQATT and CDR2 SNEGSKA come from the germline V gene (reference sequence). CDR3 loop: CSDPSPGARQGRNTGELFF. CDR3 DNA: TGCAGTGACCCAAGCCCAGGGGCCAGACAGGGGCGGAACACCGGGGAGCTGTTTTTT.

The chain carries TRBV20-1 and TRBJ1-2, with D uncertain. Germline-derived CDR1 and CDR2 are DFQATT and SNEGSKA (reference sequence). The CDR3 runs 13 residues. Trimming removed 7 bases from V and 4 bases from J, with 16 bases in between. CDR3 sequence reads: CSVTSGSGYGYTF. In nucleotides, the CDR3 is TGCAGTGTGACCTCCGGGAGCGGCTATGGCTACACCTTC.

The sample holds a few counts of this clonotype. The CDR3 DNA reads as TGTGCCAGCAGCCTGGGCGTTCTGACTGGAAACACCATATATTTT. Translation: CASSLGVLTGNTIYF. V usage is TRBV21-1 and J usage is TRBJ1-3; the DNA was not compared with TRBD1, the D call given in the table. TRBV21-1 is recorded as a pseudogene. The CDR3 length is 15 residues.

V is TRBV7-2 and J is TRBJ1-2; a possible D gene is TRBD1 (6 bases). V gave up 1 base and J gave up 5 bases, with 20 bases separating them. CDR3 length: 17 residues. CDR1 and CDR2 from the germline V gene are SGHTA and FQGNSA. The CDR3 nucleotides are TGTGCCAGCAGCTTAGAGGCAGGGGTTGTAAGGTCTTATGGCTACACCTTC. This codes for CASSLEAGVVRSYGYTF.

By share, this clonotype ranks as medium-sized. This chain uses TRBV5-6 with TRBJ2-3; 10 bases are shared with TRBD1. This CDR3 is built from 18 residues. The J segment lost 0 bases and the V segment lost 1 base, leaving 8 bases of the junction unmatched. Germline-derived CDR1 and CDR2 are SGHDT and YYEEEE. The CDR3 bases are TGTGCCAGCAGCTTGTTGCGCCCGGGACAGGGGAGCACAGATACGCAGTATTTT. Translated: CASSLLRPGQGSTDTQYF.

The chain employs TRBV2 and TRBJ2-4; D ambiguous. V dropped 5 bases and J dropped 8 bases, with 7 bases sitting between them. Germline V gives CDR1 SNHLY, CDR2 FYNNEI. CDR3 length equals 11 residues. The CDR3 is CASSFSDIQYF. The CDR3 DNA follows: TGTGCCAGCAGTTTTAGTGACATTCAGTACTTC.

The rearrangement links TRBV20-1 to TRBJ2-1; 7 bases fit TRBD2. Losses at the gene ends were 7 bases for V and 4 bases for J; bases not matched to a gene: 10. The CDR3 length is 14 residues. Germline V CDR1 and CDR2: DFQATT, SNEGSKA (reference sequence). CDR3 coding DNA: TGCAGTGGGGGGGGGAGGACACTATACAATGAGCAGTTCTTC. As protein: CSGGGRTLYNEQFF.

V and J are TRBV4-2 and TRBJ2-3, with D unclear. V was cut by 6 bases and J by 0 bases, with 13 bases left in between. CDR1 and CDR2 from the germline V gene are LGHNA and YNFKEQ. The CDR3 sequence is 15 residues long. The CDR3 is CASRLKRLSTDTQYF. DNA for the CDR3: TGTGCCAGCAGACTTAAGAGGTTAAGCACAGATACGCAGTATTTT.

This chain links TRBV19 with TRBJ1-1; D is perhaps TRBD1 (5 bases). Germline lookup yields CDR1 LNHDA and CDR2 SQIVND (reference sequence). V was trimmed by 5 bases and J by 5 bases, leaving 21 bases between them. The CDR3 spans 16 residues. CDR3 region: CASSVWGRRPETEAFF. The CDR3 bases are TGTGCCAGTAGTGTTTGGGGCAGAAGGCCGGAGACTGAAGCTTTCTTT.

The V call is TRBV2, the J call TRBJ2-1; no reliable D call. Germline CDR1 is SNHLY and CDR2 is FYNNEI. The V and J ends lost 3 bases and 7 bases respectively, with 4 bases between them. This CDR3 has 11 residues. Here the CDR3 reads CASSDENEQFF. The CDR3 DNA sequence: TGTGCCAGCAGTGATGAGAATGAGCAGTTCTTC.

This clonotype came up a few times. The V and J genes are TRBV6-5 and TRBJ2-7, with 7 bases aligning to TRBD2. The CDR3 consists of 17 residues. Trimming took 2 bases from V and 0 from J; bases not matched to a gene: 10. Germline CDR1 and CDR2: MNHEY and SVGAGI. The DNA for the CDR3 is TGTGCCAGCAGTTACGGACGCAAAGCGGGAAGCTCCTACGAGCAGTACTTC. This codes for CASSYGRKAGSSYEQYF.